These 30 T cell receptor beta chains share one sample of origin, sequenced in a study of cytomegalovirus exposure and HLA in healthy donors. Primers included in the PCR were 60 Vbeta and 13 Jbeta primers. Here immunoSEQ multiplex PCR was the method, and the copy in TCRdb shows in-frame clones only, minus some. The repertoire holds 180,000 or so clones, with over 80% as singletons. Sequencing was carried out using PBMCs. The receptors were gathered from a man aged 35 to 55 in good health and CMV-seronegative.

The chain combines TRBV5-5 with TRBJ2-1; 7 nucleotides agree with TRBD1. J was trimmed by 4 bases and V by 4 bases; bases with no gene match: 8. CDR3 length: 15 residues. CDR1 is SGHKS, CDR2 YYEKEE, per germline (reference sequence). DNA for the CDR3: TGTGCCAGCAGCCGGGACAGTGGGACATACAATGAGCAGTTCTTC. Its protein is CASSRDSGTYNEQFF.

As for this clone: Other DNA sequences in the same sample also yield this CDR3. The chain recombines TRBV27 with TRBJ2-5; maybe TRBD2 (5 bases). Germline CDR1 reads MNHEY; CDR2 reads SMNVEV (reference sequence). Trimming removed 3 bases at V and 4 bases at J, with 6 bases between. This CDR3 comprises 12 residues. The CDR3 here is CASSFRGETQYF. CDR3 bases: TGTGCCAGCAGTTTTCGGGGAGAGACCCAGTACTTC.

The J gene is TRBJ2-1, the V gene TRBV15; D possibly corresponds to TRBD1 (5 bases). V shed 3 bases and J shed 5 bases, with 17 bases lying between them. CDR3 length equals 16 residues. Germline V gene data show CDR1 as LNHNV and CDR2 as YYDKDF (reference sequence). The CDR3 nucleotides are TGTGCCACCAGCAGGGCAGGAAGGGGTAGGGACAATGAGCAGTTCTTC. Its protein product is CATSRAGRGRDNEQFF.

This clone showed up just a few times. The CDR3 sequence is CASTSKLAGELFF. CDR3 sequence (DNA): TGTGCCAGCACCTCAAAGCTGGCCGGGGAGCTGTTTTTT. This rearrangement joins TRBV7-2 to TRBJ2-2; D is unclear. The CDR3 is made up of 13 amino acids. V was cut by 7 bases and J by 6 bases, with 12 bases left in between. Germline V gives CDR1 SGHTA, CDR2 FQGNSA. Using reference TRBV7-2 and TRBJ2-2 for the parts outside the CDR3, the full variable domain is GAGVSQSPSNKVTEKGKDVELRCDPISGHTALYWYRQSLGQGLEFLIYFQGNSAPDKSGLPSDRFSAERTGGSVSTLTIQRTQQEDSAVYLCASTSKLAGELFFGEGSRLTVL.

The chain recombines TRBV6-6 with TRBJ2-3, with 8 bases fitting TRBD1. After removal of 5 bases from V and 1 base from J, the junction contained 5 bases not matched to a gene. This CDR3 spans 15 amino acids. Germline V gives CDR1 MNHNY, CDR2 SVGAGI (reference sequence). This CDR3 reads CASSPDREGTDTQYF. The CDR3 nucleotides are TGTGCCAGCAGTCCGGACAGGGAGGGCACAGATACGCAGTATTTT.

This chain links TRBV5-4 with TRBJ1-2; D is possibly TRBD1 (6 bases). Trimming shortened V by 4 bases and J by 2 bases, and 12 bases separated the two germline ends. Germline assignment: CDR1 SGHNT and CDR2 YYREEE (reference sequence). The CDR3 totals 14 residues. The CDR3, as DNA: TGTGCCAGCAGCCTGGACAGAATGAACTATGGCTACACCTTC. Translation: CASSLDRMNYGYTF. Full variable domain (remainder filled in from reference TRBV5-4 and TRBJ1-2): ETGVTQSPTHLIKTRGQQVTLRCSSQSGHNTVSWYQQALGQGPQFIFQYYREEENGRGNFPPRFSGLQFPNYSSELNVNALELDDSALYLCASSLDRMNYGYTFGSGTRLTVV.

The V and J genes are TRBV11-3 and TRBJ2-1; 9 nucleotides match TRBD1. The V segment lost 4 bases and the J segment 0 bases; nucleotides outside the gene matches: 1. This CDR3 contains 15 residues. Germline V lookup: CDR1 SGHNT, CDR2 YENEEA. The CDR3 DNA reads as TGTGCCAGCAGCTGGGACAGGGCCTCCTACAATGAGCAGTTCTTC. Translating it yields CASSWDRASYNEQFF.

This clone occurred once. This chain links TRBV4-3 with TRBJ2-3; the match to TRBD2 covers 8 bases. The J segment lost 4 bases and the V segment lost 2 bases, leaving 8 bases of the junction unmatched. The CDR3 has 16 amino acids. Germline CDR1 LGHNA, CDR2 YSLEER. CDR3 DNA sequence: TGCGCCAGCAGCCAACTCCGGGCGGGGGGATCAGATACGCAGTATTTT. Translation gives CASSQLRAGGSDTQYF.

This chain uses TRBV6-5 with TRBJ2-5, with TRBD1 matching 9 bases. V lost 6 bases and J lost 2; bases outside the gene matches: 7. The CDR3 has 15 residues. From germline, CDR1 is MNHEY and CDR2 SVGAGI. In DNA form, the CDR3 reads TGTGCCAGCAGGGGCGAGGACAGGGGACAAGAGACCCAGTACTTC. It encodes CASRGEDRGQETQYF.

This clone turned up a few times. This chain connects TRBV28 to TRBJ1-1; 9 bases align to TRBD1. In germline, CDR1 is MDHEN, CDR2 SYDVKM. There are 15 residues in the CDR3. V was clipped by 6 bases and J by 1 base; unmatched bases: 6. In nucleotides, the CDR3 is TGTGCCAGCAGCCGTAGACAGGGGGGGAACACTGAAGCTTTCTTT. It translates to CASSRRQGGNTEAFF.

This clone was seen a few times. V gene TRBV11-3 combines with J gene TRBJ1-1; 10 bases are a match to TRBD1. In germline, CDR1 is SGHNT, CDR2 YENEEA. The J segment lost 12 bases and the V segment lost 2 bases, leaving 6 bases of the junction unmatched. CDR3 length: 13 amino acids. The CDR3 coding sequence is TGTGCCAGCAGCTTAAGGGGGACAGGGGCGACTTTCTTT. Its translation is CASSLRGTGATFF. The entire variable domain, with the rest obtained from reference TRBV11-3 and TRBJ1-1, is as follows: EAGVVQSPRYKIIEKKQPVAFWCNPISGHNTLYWYLQNLGQGPELLIRYENEEAVDDSQLPKDRFSAERLKGVDSTLKIQPAELGDSAVYLCASSLRGTGATFFGQGTRLTVV.

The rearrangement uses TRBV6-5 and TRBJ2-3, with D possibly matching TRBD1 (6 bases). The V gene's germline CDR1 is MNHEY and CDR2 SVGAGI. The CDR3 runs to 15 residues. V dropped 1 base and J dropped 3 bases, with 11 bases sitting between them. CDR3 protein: CASSYLQGLTDTQYF. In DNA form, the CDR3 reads TGTGCCAGCAGTTACTTGCAGGGGCTGACAGATACGCAGTATTTT.

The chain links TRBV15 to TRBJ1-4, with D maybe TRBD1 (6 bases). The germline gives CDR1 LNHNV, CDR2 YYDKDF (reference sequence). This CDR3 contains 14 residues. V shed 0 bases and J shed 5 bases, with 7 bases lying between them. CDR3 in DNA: TGTGCCACCAGCAGAGATCAGGGGAATGAAAAACTGTTTTTT. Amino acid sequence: CATSRDQGNEKLFF.

This CDR3 is CASSPRQGYRLATTYEQYF. CDR3 DNA: TGTGCCAGCAGCCCTCGACAGGGCTACCGACTTGCTACCACCTACGAGCAGTACTTC. J is TRBJ2-7 and V is TRBV9, with 7 bases aligning to TRBD1. V lost 4 bases to trimming and J lost 2 bases; unmatched junction nucleotides: 21. Germline CDR1 reads SGDLS; CDR2 reads YYNGEE. The CDR3 covers 19 residues.

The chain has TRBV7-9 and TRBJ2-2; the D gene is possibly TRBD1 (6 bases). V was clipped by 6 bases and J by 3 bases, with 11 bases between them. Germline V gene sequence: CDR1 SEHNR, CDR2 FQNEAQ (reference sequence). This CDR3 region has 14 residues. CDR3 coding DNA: TGTGCCAGCAGGACCACAGGGTACACCGGGGAGCTGTTTTTT. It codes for CASRTTGYTGELFF. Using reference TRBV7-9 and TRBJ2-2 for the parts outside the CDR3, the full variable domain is DTGVSQNPRHKITKRGQNVTFRCDPISEHNRLYWYRQTLGQGPEFLTYFQNEAQLEKSRLLSDRFSAERPKGSFSTLEIQRTEQGDSAMYLCASRTTGYTGELFFGEGSRLTVL.

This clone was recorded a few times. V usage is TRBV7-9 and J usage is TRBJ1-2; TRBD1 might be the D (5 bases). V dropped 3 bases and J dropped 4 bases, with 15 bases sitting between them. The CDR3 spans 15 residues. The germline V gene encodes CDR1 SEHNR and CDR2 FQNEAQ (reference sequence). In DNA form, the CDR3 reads TGTGCCAGCAGCTTGTTGTTGGAGGGGCCCTATGGCTACACCTTC. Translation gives CASSLLLEGPYGYTF.

The CDR3 nucleotides read TGTGCCAGCAGCTTAATTTGCGGGGCCACTTCGAGCACAGATACGCAGTATTTT. Protein product: CASSLICGATSSTDTQYF. The chain recombines TRBV7-3 with TRBJ2-3, with D perhaps matching TRBD2 (6 bases). The CDR3 has 18 amino acids. Germline values: CDR1 SGHTA, CDR2 FQGTGA. Trimming stripped 1 base from V and 0 bases from J, with 17 bases between.

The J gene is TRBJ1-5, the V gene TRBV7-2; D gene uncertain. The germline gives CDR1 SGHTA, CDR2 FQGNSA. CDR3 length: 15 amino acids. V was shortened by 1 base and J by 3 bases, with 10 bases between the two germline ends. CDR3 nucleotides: TGTGCCAGCAGCTTAGTTTCAGTTGACAATCAGCCCCAGCATTTT. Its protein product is CASSLVSVDNQPQHF.

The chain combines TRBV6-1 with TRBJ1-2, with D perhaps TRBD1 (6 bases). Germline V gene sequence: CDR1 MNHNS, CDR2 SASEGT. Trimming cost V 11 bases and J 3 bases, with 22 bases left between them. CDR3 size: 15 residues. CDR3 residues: CASAVRPGGDYGYTF. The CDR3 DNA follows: TGTGCCTCAGCAGTGAGGCCGGGGGGCGACTATGGCTACACCTTC.

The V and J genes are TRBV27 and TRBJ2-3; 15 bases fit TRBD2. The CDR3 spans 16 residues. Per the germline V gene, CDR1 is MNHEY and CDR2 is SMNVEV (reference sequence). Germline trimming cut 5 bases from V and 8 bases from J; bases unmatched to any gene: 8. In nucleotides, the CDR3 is TGTGCCAGCAGTCTAACAGGGACTAGCGGGGGGAGTACGCAGTATTTT. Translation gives CASSLTGTSGGSTQYF.

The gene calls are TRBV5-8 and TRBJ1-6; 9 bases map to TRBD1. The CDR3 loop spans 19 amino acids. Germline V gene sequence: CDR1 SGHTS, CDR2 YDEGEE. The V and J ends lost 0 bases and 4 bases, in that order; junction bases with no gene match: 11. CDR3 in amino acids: CASSLVQGARAAYNSPLHF. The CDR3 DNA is TGTGCCAGCAGCTTGGTACAGGGGGCAAGGGCGGCGTATAATTCACCCCTCCACTTT.

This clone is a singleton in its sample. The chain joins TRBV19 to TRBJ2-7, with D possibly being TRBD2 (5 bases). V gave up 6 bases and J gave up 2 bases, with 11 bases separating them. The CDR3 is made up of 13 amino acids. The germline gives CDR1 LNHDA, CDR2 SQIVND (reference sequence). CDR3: CASSADGTYEQYF. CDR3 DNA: TGTGCCAGTAGCGCGGACGGGACCTACGAGCAGTACTTC.

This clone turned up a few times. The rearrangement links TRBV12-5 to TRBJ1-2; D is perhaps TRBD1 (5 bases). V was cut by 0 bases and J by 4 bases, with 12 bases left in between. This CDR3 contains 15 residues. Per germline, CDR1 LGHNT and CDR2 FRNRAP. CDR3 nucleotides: TGTGCTAGTGGTTTGGTAGGTGGGGGGTTCTATGGCTACACCTTC. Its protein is CASGLVGGGFYGYTF.

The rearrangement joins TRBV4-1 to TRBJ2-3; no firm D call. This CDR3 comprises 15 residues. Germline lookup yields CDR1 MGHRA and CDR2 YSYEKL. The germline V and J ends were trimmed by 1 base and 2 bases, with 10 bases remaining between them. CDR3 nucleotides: TGCGCCAGCAGCCAAGCCGCACTATCCACAGATACGCAGTATTTT. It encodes CASSQAALSTDTQYF.

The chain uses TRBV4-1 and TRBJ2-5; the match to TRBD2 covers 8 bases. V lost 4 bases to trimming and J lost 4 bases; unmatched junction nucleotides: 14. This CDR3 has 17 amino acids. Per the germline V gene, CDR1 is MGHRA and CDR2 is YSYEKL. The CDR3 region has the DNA TGCGCCAGCAGCCTACTTAGCGGGGCGGGTAAGGGAGAGACCCAGTACTTC. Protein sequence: CASSLLSGAGKGETQYF.

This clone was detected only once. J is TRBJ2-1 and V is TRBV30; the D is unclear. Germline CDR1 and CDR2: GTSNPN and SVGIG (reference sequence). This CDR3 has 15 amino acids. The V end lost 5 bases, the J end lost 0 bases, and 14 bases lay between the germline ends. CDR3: CAWARDSNSYNEQFF. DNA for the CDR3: TGTGCCTGGGCCCGAGACTCCAACTCCTACAATGAGCAGTTCTTC.

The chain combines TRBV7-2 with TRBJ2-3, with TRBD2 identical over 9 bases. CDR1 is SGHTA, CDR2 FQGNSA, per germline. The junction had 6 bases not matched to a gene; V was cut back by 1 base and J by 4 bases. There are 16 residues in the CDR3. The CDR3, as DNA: TGTGCCAGCAGCTTAGATGCGGGGGGGCCCGCAGATACGCAGTATTTT. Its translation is CASSLDAGGPADTQYF. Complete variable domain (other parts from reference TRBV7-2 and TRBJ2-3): GAGVSQSPSNKVTEKGKDVELRCDPISGHTALYWYRQSLGQGLEFLIYFQGNSAPDKSGLPSDRFSAERTGGSVSTLTIQRTQQEDSAVYLCASSLDAGGPADTQYFGPGTRLTVL.

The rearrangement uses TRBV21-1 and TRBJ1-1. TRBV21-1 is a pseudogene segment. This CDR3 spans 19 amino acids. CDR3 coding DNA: TGTGCCAGCAGCCCGCAACGTAGCGGGGCCCCTAACATGAACACTGAAGCTTTCTTT. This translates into CASSPQRSGAPNMNTEAFF.

CDR3 DNA sequence: TGTGCCAGTAGTATAGAAGGGACAGGGGCAGATAATTCACCCCTCCACTTT. Protein product: CASSIEGTGADNSPLHF. The chain joins TRBV19 to TRBJ1-6; 10 nucleotides line up with TRBD1. V dropped 0 bases and J dropped 5; count of bases not matched to a gene: 4. The germline V gene has CDR1 LNHDA and CDR2 SQIVND (reference sequence). This CDR3 comprises 17 residues.

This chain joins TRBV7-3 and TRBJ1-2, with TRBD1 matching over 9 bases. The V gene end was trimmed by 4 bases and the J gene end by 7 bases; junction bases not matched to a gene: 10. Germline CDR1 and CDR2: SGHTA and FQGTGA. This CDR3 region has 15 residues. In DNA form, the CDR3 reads TGTGCCAGCAGCTCTGTTCCCGGACAGGGGTCTGGCTACACCTTC. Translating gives CASSSVPGQGSGYTF.